This TCR beta chain was documented in a study of blood T cells in healthy people across ages. This CDR3 has 14 residues. Germline CDR1 reads DFQATT; CDR2 reads SNEGSKA (reference sequence). A second roughly 6 to 12 cycle PCR used barcoded and J-beta primers. A template-switch adaptor containing 12 random nucleotides labeled each cDNA molecule. TCRdb called the 5' RACE reads again in MiXCR, with one record for every CDR3 protein. The table has about 1.6 million distinct CDR3 sequences, around 35% seen once. Total RNA extraction produced at least 5 micrograms (per sample) for the study. Whole-study findings and limits: As age increased, TCR beta diversity per million T cells fell in a roughly linear fashion. TCR beta diversity tracked closely with naive T cell percentage.

Concerning this clonotype: Its matching antigen is unknown.

The clonotype comes from a woman in her twenties or thirties in good health. Sequenced input: blood. V usage is TRBV20-1 and J usage is TRBJ2-5; D possibly matches TRBD1 or TRBD2 (5 bases each). The closer fit of TRBJ2-7 to the DNA end suggests the J call may be wrong. CDR3 in DNA: TGCAGTGCTAGCTACCGGGACGGTGTGCGCGAGCAGTACTTC. Residues: CSASYRDGVREQYF.